This TCR beta chain was documented in a study of identical twins. cDNA carried unique molecular identifiers, and a universal primer site was added by template switching. TCRdb processed the 5' RACE reads anew with MiXCR; each CDR3 protein has one entry. The sample lists around 230,000 distinct CDR3 sequences, roughly a tenth occurring once. The CDR3 loop spans 13 amino acids. The germline V and J ends were trimmed by 5 bases and 3 bases, with 10 bases remaining between them. The germline CDR1 and CDR2 sequences are MNHEY and SVGEGT. A word on this clonotype: The antigen is unknown.

General observations from the study: Twin-shared out-of-frame alpha sequences were enriched for low generation probability. Cross-sectional statistics, not tracking of the same donors, supported the conclusions.

What was sequenced was memory (CD45RO+) T cells sorted from blood. This TCR derives from a woman under 30 in good health. V usage is TRBV6-2 or TRBV6-3 and J usage is TRBJ2-5; D is undetermined. CDR3 DNA sequence: TGTGCCAGCAGTCCCCTAATTGAAGAGACCCAGTACTTC. Translated, it gives CASSPLIEETQYF.